The 30 T cell receptor beta chains below come from one sample, sequenced in a study of T-cell reconstitution after alpha-beta-depleted transplantation in children. The library targeted TCRbeta and was prepared with unique molecular identifiers. TCRdb reprocessed the PCR reads via MiXCR and lists one record per CDR3 protein. The table includes roughly 500,000 distinct CDR3 sequences, 30% to 35% detected once. Specimen: PBMCs from the stem cell graft donor, collected from the stem cell graft. The receptors derive from a human donor who donated a stem cell graft to a child with aplastic anemia.

The sample holds a few counts of this clonotype. The V gene is TRBV7-6, the J gene TRBJ2-1; D ambiguous. The CDR3 spans 13 residues. CDR1 SGHVS and CDR2 FNYEAQ come from the germline V gene. The germline V and J ends were trimmed by 6 bases and 5 bases, with 11 bases remaining between them. CDR3 DNA: TGTGCCAGCAGATCCCGGGCTGACAATGAGCAGTTCTTC. Its protein is CASRSRADNEQFF.

This clonotype was counted between two and nine times. The chain has TRBV4-3 and TRBJ2-1; unclear D gene. The germline gives CDR1 LGHNA, CDR2 YSLEER. CDR3 size: 15 residues. The V and J ends lost 0 bases and 6 bases respectively, with 12 bases between them. The CDR3 nucleotides read TGCGCCAGCAGCCAAGAGGGTTGGGCCGGCAATGAGCAGTTCTTC. It yields the protein CASSQEGWAGNEQFF.

This chain joins TRBV11-3 and TRBJ2-1; 12 bases are shared with TRBD1. V shed 5 bases, J shed 8 bases, and the junction held 7 bases outside the gene matches. CDR1 and CDR2 from the germline V gene are SGHNT and YENEEA. The CDR3 consists of 15 residues. CDR3 sequence reads: CASSHPGQGAYEQFF. The CDR3 nucleotides are TGTGCCAGCAGCCATCCGGGACAGGGGGCCTATGAGCAGTTCTTC.

The gene calls are TRBV6-1 and TRBJ2-7, with TRBD1 identical over 9 bases. With V trimmed by 7 bases and J by 3 bases, 10 bases remained unmatched. CDR1 MNHNS and CDR2 SASEGT come from the germline V gene. This CDR3 has 15 amino acids. The CDR3 sequence: CASTDRDRGNYEQYF. CDR3 bases: TGTGCCAGCACCGACAGAGACAGGGGGAACTACGAGCAGTACTTC.

The V and J genes are TRBV19 and TRBJ2-5; 8 positions match TRBD1. Losses at the gene ends were 1 base for V and 9 bases for J; bases not matched to a gene: 1. From germline, CDR1 is LNHDA and CDR2 SQIVND (reference sequence). The CDR3 spans 12 residues. The DNA for the CDR3 is TGTGCCAGTAGTATAGGGACAGGGCCCCAGTACTTC. It is translated as CASSIGTGPQYF.

The chain links TRBV5-1 to TRBJ2-5, with D uncertain. Per germline, CDR1 SGHRS and CDR2 YFSETQ. The V and J ends lost 6 bases and 5 bases respectively, with 8 bases between them. The CDR3 is 11 residues long. CDR3 region: CASITGETQYF. CDR3 DNA sequence: TGCGCCAGCATTACCGGCGAGACCCAGTACTTC.

This clonotype was picked up a small number of times. The J gene is TRBJ1-1, the V gene TRBV12-3 or TRBV12-4; D may be TRBD1 (5 bases). This CDR3 comprises 13 residues. Trimming removed 2 bases at V and 7 bases at J, with 11 bases between. The CDR3 reads CASSLRAGIEAFF. The CDR3 nucleotides are TGTGCCAGCAGTTTACGGGCAGGGATTGAAGCTTTCTTT.

This sequence joins TRBV20-1 and TRBJ2-5; D possibly corresponds to TRBD1 (5 bases). This CDR3 has 15 residues. Germline assignment: CDR1 DFQATT and CDR2 SNEGSKA (reference sequence). V lost 4 bases and J 3 bases, leaving 18 bases between the germline ends. The CDR3 spells CSATEPRQRKETQYF. CDR3 bases: TGCAGTGCTACGGAGCCGAGACAGCGTAAAGAGACCCAGTACTTC.

This clonotype occurred a few times. The V call is TRBV20-1, the J call TRBJ1-5; TRBD1 is a possible D gene (6 bases). Germline V gene sequence: CDR1 DFQATT, CDR2 SNEGSKA (reference sequence). This CDR3 contains 17 residues. The ends were cut back, 1 base at V and 5 bases at J, with 21 bases in the middle. In DNA, the CDR3 is TGCAGTGCTAGAGGGGCGGTTTGGACGTCAGGGGATCAGCCCCAGCATTTT. Protein: CSARGAVWTSGDQPQHF.

The J gene is TRBJ2-2, the V gene TRBV5-1; D not resolved. Between the trimmed V and J ends, which lost 1 base and 2 bases, there was a span of 12 bases. In germline, CDR1 is SGHRS, CDR2 YFSETQ. The CDR3 spans 16 residues. CDR3 amino acids: CASSLWMGTNTGELFF. Here the CDR3 DNA reads TGCGCCAGCAGCTTGTGGATGGGCACTAACACCGGGGAGCTGTTTTTT.

The J gene is TRBJ1-3, the V gene TRBV24-1; TRBD1 matches at 9 bases. CDR3 length: 15 amino acids. The germline V gene has CDR1 KGHDR and CDR2 SFDVKD. Trimming at V came to 5 bases and at J to 2 bases, leaving 3 bases not matched to a gene. The CDR3 nucleotides are TGTGCCACCAGTGCGGGGACAGGGCCTGGAAACACCATATATTTT. It encodes CATSAGTGPGNTIYF.

The V call is TRBV14, the J call TRBJ1-1, with D tentatively TRBD1 (5 bases). The CDR3 has 15 amino acids. The germline V and J ends were trimmed by 4 bases and 3 bases, with 15 bases remaining between them. Germline assignment: CDR1 SGHDN and CDR2 FVKESK. Written as DNA, the CDR3 is TGTGCCAGCAGCCCCCATGGACGGGGGGACACTGAAGCTTTCTTT. It yields the protein CASSPHGRGDTEAFF. Using reference TRBV14 and TRBJ1-1 for the parts outside the CDR3, the full variable domain is EAGVTQFPSHSVIEKGQTVTLRCDPISGHDNLYWYRRVMGKEIKFLLHFVKESKQDESGMPNNRFLAERTGGTYSTLKVQPAELEDSGVYFCASSPHGRGDTEAFFGQGTRLTVV.

The chain employs TRBV27 and TRBJ2-1; 7 bases are a match to TRBD2. The CDR3 sequence is 16 residues long. CDR1 is MNHEY, CDR2 SMNVEV, per germline (reference sequence). V gave up 5 bases and J gave up 7 bases; unmatched junction bases: 14. The CDR3, as DNA: TGTGCCAGCAGTCCTCAGCGGGACTTTCTGTGGAATGAGCAGTTCTTC. This codes for CASSPQRDFLWNEQFF.

This clonotype was detected only a few times. The chain combines TRBV7-2 with TRBJ1-3; 9 bases agree with TRBD1. The CDR3 has 15 amino acids. Germline lookup yields CDR1 SGHTA and CDR2 FQGNSA. Losses at the gene ends were 5 bases for V and 8 bases for J; bases not matched to a gene: 10. The DNA of the CDR3 is TGTGCCAGCAGCCCGCCGGACAGGGGAGGACACACCATATATTTT. This gives the protein CASSPPDRGGHTIYF.

The chain couples TRBV7-2 to TRBJ1-1; TRBD1 is a possible D gene (6 bases). This CDR3 region has 14 residues. The V and J ends lost 2 bases and 4 bases respectively, with 11 bases between them. Germline CDR1 and CDR2: SGHTA and FQGNSA. The CDR3 loop reads CASSLSRGGTEAFF. The CDR3 DNA sequence: TGTGCCAGCAGCTTAAGCAGGGGCGGCACTGAAGCTTTCTTT.

This clonotype was seen only a few times. The chain is built from TRBV20-1 and TRBJ2-7; the D gene is possibly TRBD1 (6 bases). The germline V gene encodes CDR1 DFQATT and CDR2 SNEGSKA (reference sequence). V was cut by 5 bases and J by 4 bases, with 18 bases left in between. This CDR3 is 14 amino acids long. CDR3 nucleotides: TGCAGTGCTTATAGACAGGACGGGTTGTACGAGCAGTACTTC. Encoded protein: CSAYRQDGLYEQYF.

This sequence joins TRBV7-2 and TRBJ1-6, with D tentatively TRBD1 (5 bases). The CDR3 contains 14 residues. V dropped 1 base and J dropped 7 bases, with 8 bases sitting between them. Looked up from germline, CDR1 is SGHTA and CDR2 is FQGNSA. The CDR3 DNA reads as TGTGCCAGCAGCTTAGGGGGCGGGAATTCACCCCTCCACTTT. It yields the protein CASSLGGGNSPLHF. Full variable domain (rest looked up from reference TRBV7-2 and TRBJ1-6): GAGVSQSPSNKVTEKGKDVELRCDPISGHTALYWYRQSLGQGLEFLIYFQGNSAPDKSGLPSDRFSAERTGGSVSTLTIQRTQQEDSAVYLCASSLGGGNSPLHFGNGTRLTVT.

The rearrangement uses TRBV20-1 and TRBJ1-2, with D possibly matching TRBD1 (5 bases). Trimming left V 0 bases short and J 7 bases short, with 21 bases between. This CDR3 region has 16 residues. Germline V gives CDR1 DFQATT, CDR2 SNEGSKA (reference sequence). CDR3 in amino acids: CSARDGLRGIGAGYTF. The DNA of the CDR3 is TGCAGTGCTAGAGATGGGCTAAGGGGAATAGGGGCTGGCTACACCTTC.

This clonotype was recorded a few times. The chain couples TRBV10-2 to TRBJ1-3; D remains ambiguous. This CDR3 comprises 14 residues. Trimming pared 7 bases from V and 4 bases from J, leaving 14 bases between. CDR1 is WSHSY and CDR2 is SAAADI in the germline V gene. The CDR3 DNA reads TGCGCCAGCAACGGCGGGATCGAAGGAAACACCATATATTTT. Protein sequence: CASNGGIEGNTIYF.

The chain employs TRBV6-2 or TRBV6-3 and TRBJ2-4; either TRBD1 or TRBD2 may supply D (5 bases each). V lost 7 bases and J 9 bases, leaving 22 bases between the germline ends. The CDR3 contains 15 residues. Looked up from germline, CDR1 is MNHEY and CDR2 is SVGEGT. The CDR3 DNA sequence: TGTGCCAGCACTAACGGGGCAGGACAAGGTGGCATTCAGTACTTC. Its translation is CASTNGAGQGGIQYF.

Note on this clonotype: Here the CDR3 omits its conserved ending phenylalanine or tryptophan, so a read error is the likely source. This sequence joins TRBV13 and TRBJ1-1; no clear D gene. The CDR3 is made up of 13 amino acids. V gave up 8 bases and J gave up 0 bases, with 10 bases separating them. CDR1 is PRHDT and CDR2 is FYEKMQ in the germline V gene (reference sequence). The CDR3 coding sequence is TGTGCCAGCCTGAGGGCCTTGAACACTGAAGCTTTCTTG. Residues: CASLRALNTEAFL.

The V gene is TRBV9, the J gene TRBJ2-1; a possible D gene is TRBD2 (5 bases). Trimming pared 2 bases from V and 12 bases from J, leaving 12 bases between. The length of the CDR3 is 12 residues. Germline CDR1 SGDLS, CDR2 YYNGEE. The DNA for the CDR3 is TGTGCCAGCAGCGTCCCTCCCGAGGGGCAGTTCTTC. Amino acids: CASSVPPEGQFF.

J is TRBJ1-4 and V is TRBV5-1; a weak D match, TRBD1 (5 bases). The V end lost 5 bases, the J end lost 2 bases, and 16 bases lay between the germline ends. Germline V lookup: CDR1 SGHRS, CDR2 YFSETQ. The CDR3 has 16 amino acids. The CDR3 DNA follows: TGCGCCAGCAGGTCGGCAGGAAAGGGGACTAATGAAAAACTGTTTTTT. This translates into CASRSAGKGTNEKLFF.

The J gene is TRBJ2-3, the V gene TRBV9; weak D call: TRBD1 (5 bases). The CDR3 contains 15 residues. Trimming left V 2 bases short and J 2 bases short, with 12 bases between. Germline V gene data show CDR1 as SGDLS and CDR2 as YYNGEE. In DNA form, the CDR3 reads TGTGCCAGCAGCGTGGTCGACAGTCCCACAGATACGCAGTATTTT. The encoded protein is CASSVVDSPTDTQYF.

The V gene is TRBV20-1, the J gene TRBJ2-2, with D unclear. Trimming left V 2 bases short and J 2 bases short, with 9 bases between. The germline V gene has CDR1 DFQATT and CDR2 SNEGSKA (reference sequence). The CDR3 contains 14 residues. The CDR3 is CSARPTYNTGELFF. In DNA form, the CDR3 reads TGCAGTGCTAGACCTACATACAACACCGGGGAGCTGTTTTTT.

The J gene is TRBJ2-4, the V gene TRBV11-1, with 15 bases identical to TRBD2. The germline gives CDR1 SGHAT, CDR2 FQDESV (reference sequence). J lost 2 bases, V lost 4 bases, and 12 bases had no gene match. The CDR3 sequence is 20 residues long. CDR3 sequence reads: CASSSRTSGRAYVTKNIQYF. CDR3 DNA: TGTGCCAGCAGCTCGCGGACTAGCGGGAGGGCCTATGTGACCAAAAACATTCAGTACTTC.

This clonotype was seen a few times. The chain joins TRBV20-1 to TRBJ2-3; D not certain. This CDR3 has 13 residues. Germline V gives CDR1 DFQATT, CDR2 SNEGSKA (reference sequence). The ends were cut back, 5 bases at V and 5 bases at J, with 14 bases in the middle. DNA for the CDR3: TGCAGTGCTTCGGCCAGTACCCGAGATACGCAGTATTTT. Its protein product is CSASASTRDTQYF.

In its sample, this clonotype was seen many times. The rearrangement links TRBV18 to TRBJ2-2; a weak D match, TRBD2 (5 bases). This CDR3 spans 13 amino acids. V lost 8 bases and J lost 5, with 12 bases in between. Germline loops: CDR1 KGHSH, CDR2 LQKENI. The CDR3 reads CASSPPGTGELFF. The DNA for the CDR3 is TGTGCCAGCAGCCCTCCGGGAACCGGGGAGCTGTTTTTT.

The V call is TRBV10-3, the J call TRBJ1-5, with D unclear. CDR3 size: 14 residues. The V gene lost 0 bases and the J gene lost 3 bases, with 6 bases spanning the gap. Germline-derived CDR1 and CDR2 are ENHRY and SYGVKD. The CDR3 loop reads CAISESITNQPQHF. The CDR3 DNA sequence: TGTGCCATCAGTGAGTCAATCACCAATCAGCCCCAGCATTTT.

The rearrangement links TRBV11-2 to TRBJ2-7; D is perhaps TRBD1 or TRBD2 (5 bases each). CDR3 length: 15 residues. CDR1 and CDR2 from the germline V gene are SGHAT and FQNNGV. The V and J ends lost 5 bases and 4 bases respectively, with 18 bases between them. The CDR3 sequence: CASSAGMGPGYEQYV. CDR3 nucleotide sequence: TGTGCCAGCAGCGCTGGGATGGGGCCGGGATACGAGCAGTACGTC.